The clone carrying this T cell receptor beta chain was detected only once. These data originate in a study of blood T cell repertoires in COVID-19. At the level of the study: In each case, the material was cDNA or gDNA derived from T cells, B-cell-depleted T cells, or PBMCs.

Sequenced by immunoSEQ multiplex PCR; TCRdb stores in-frame clones only, minus some. The table shows about 200,000 clones, with roughly 84% occurring only once. The CDR3 loop spans 11 amino acids. V lost 6 bases to trimming and J lost 8 bases, with 8 bases between them. The sequencing sample was made of peripheral blood. The chain couples TRBV12-3 or TRBV12-4 to TRBJ2-1; no firm D call. The sequence came from a man aged 45-65 years with COVID-19, enrolled during active disease. The CDR3 spells CASSRWDEQFF. The DNA for the CDR3 is TGTGCCAGCAGCAGGTGGGATGAGCAGTTCTTC.